This TCR beta chain was profiled in a study of cytotoxic CD8 clonotypes in ibrutinib-treated CLL. This clone was seen only a few times. The germline V gene encodes CDR1 SGDLS and CDR2 YYNGEE. V was pared by 3 bases and J by 6 bases, with 15 bases between. CDR3 length: 15 amino acids. Here immunoSEQ multiplex PCR was the method, and the copy in TCRdb shows in-frame clones only, minus some. The profile shows about 39,000 clones, approximately 67% of them singletons. The chain uses TRBV9 and TRBJ2-2; possible D gene TRBD2, 6 bases. The sequence was collected from a human donor with chronic lymphocytic leukemia. The source was PBMCs, collected at disease progression, from a patient treated with ibrutinib. The CDR3 DNA sequence: TGTGCCAGCAGCGCCCATCTGGGGGGTTCCGGGGAGCTGTTTTTT. Protein product: CASSAHLGGSGELFF.